Listed below are T cell receptor beta chains from one sample, sequenced in a study of T cell responses to AZD1222 COVID-19 vaccine. Profiled with immunoSEQ multiplex PCR; TCRdb holds only in-frame clones, not every one. The table records some 84,000 clones, 86% of them present only once. The sequenced sample was peripheral blood, obtained on day 0 of AZD1222 vaccination. The receptor set was obtained from an adult in good health. Each CDR3 is given with its conserved first and last residue. The D gene is left open where the match is weak. Size is omitted from some rows. Given values are once, few, many or a class for expanded clones.

size	V	D	J	DNA	CDR3
-	TRBV4-3	-	TRBJ1-2	TGCGCCAGCAGCCAAGATAGGTTCAGTAATGGCTACACCTTC	CASSQDRFSNGYTF
-	TRBV24-1	TRBD2	TRBJ2-3	TGTGCCACCAGTGATCCTGGAGGCGCGGGAGGCGGAGATACGCAGTATTTT	CATSDPGGAGGGDTQYF
-	TRBV28	TRBD2	TRBJ2-3	TGTGCCAGCAGTAGCCCCCGGGAGGGCCTGCCAGATACGCAGTATTTT	CASSSPREGLPDTQYF
-	TRBV19	TRBD1	TRBJ2-1	TGTGCCAGTAGTACGCAGACAGGGTATGAGGTCCATGAGCAGTTCTTC	CASSTQTGYEVHEQFF
few	TRBV6-5	TRBD1	TRBJ2-7	TGTGCCAGCCGACAGGGAGTTGGATACGAGCAGTACTTC	CASRQGVGYEQYF
-	TRBV1	-	TRBJ2-1	TGCACCAGCAGCCAAGATCCCCTAGCGGGAGGGAATGAGCAGTTCTTC	CTSSQDPLAGGNEQFF
few	TRBV4-3	-	TRBJ2-1	TGCGCCAGCAGCCAAGAGCCCACCTACAATGAGCAGTTCTTC	CASSQEPTYNEQFF
-	TRBV28	TRBD2	TRBJ2-3	TGTGCCAGCATTTGGGGAAGACTAGCGGGACGGGGTACGCAGTATTTT	CASIWGRLAGRGTQYF
-	TRBV6-1	-	TRBJ2-7	TGTGCCAGCAGACGGATCGAACAGGGCTTATACGAGCAGTACTTC	CASRRIEQGLYEQYF
-	TRBV29-1	TRBD2	TRBJ2-5	TGCAGCTCTGGACCTCACGCGGGAGGAAAAGAGACCCAGTACTTC	CSSGPHAGGKETQYF
-	TRBV27	-	TRBJ2-7	TGTGCCAGCAGTTTATCGTCGGACTACGAGCAGTACTTC	CASSLSSDYEQYF
-	TRBV2	-	TRBJ1-3	TGTGCCAGCAGTGAGGAGGGCCTAGGGTACACCATATATTTT	CASSEEGLGYTIYF
-	TRBV14	-	TRBJ2-1	TGTGCCAGCAGCCAAGCCTTAGAAACCTACAATGAGCAGTTCTTC	CASSQALETYNEQFF
-	TRBV6-2/TRBV6-3	-	TRBJ2-7	TGTGCCAGCAGCCCCCACGGAAACTCCTACGAGCAGTACTTC	CASSPHGNSYEQYF
-	TRBV18	TRBD1	TRBJ1-6	TGTGCCAGCTCACCACCCCTGGGACAGCAGCCTTACTATAATTCACCCCTCCACTTT	CASSPPLGQQPYYNSPLHF
-	TRBV7-9	-	TRBJ2-3	TGTGCCAGCAGCTTAGCCCCAGATACGCAGTATTTT	CASSLAPDTQYF
-	TRBV18	-	TRBJ2-1	TGTGCCAGCTCACCGCTAGCCGAGAATGAGCAGTTCTTC	CASSPLAENEQFF
-	TRBV7-9	TRBD2	TRBJ2-5	TGTGCCAGCAGCTTAGTCCTAGCGGGTAGGGAGACCCAGTACTTC	CASSLVLAGRETQYF
-	TRBV3-1/TRBV3-2	TRBD2	TRBJ2-1	TGTGCCAGCAGCCACGTAGGGACTAGCGGGATTCACAATGAGCAGTTCTTC	CASSHVGTSGIHNEQFF
-	TRBV6-6	-	TRBJ1-5	TGTGCCAGCAGTACTGGGGGGGACTCAGGACAGCCCCAGCATTTT	CASSTGGDSGQPQHF
-	TRBV16	-	TRBJ1-1	TGTGCCAGCAGCCCAAGAGGGAGCACTGAAGCTTTCTTT	CASSPRGSTEAFF
-	TRBV5-1	-	TRBJ2-2	TGCGCCAGCAGCTTGGGAAGGAACACCGGGGAGCTGTTTTTT	CASSLGRNTGELFF
-	TRBV5-1	TRBD1	TRBJ1-2	TGCGCCAGCGGGTACGGGACAGGGGAGGCCTATGGCTACACCTTC	CASGYGTGEAYGYTF
-	TRBV10-1	-	TRBJ1-1	TGCGCCAGCAGTGAGTCGTCGGCAGGGGATAATGAAGCTTTCTTT	CASSESSAGDNEAFF
-	TRBV10-1	-	TRBJ2-3	TGCGCCAGCAGTGAGGAGACAGATACGCAGTATTTT	CASSEETDTQYF
-	TRBV28	-	TRBJ2-7	TGTGCCAGCAGTTCTCCCCTTTTCCCGTACGAGCAGTACTTC	CASSSPLFPYEQYF
-	TRBV7-2	-	TRBJ1-6	TGTGCCAGCAGCTTAGGCCGGGCTGTGAATTCACCCCTCCACTTT	CASSLGRAVNSPLHF
-	TRBV7-3	-	TRBJ2-2	TGTGCCAGCAGCAGGGGTGGCGACACCGGGGAGCTGTTTTTT	CASSRGGDTGELFF
-	TRBV3-1/TRBV3-2	-	TRBJ1-1	TGTGCCAGCAGCCTTTCCCTTGGGACGGATAACACTGAAGCTTTCTTT	CASSLSLGTDNTEAFF
-	TRBV27	-	TRBJ2-3	TGTGCCAGCAGTTTTGTGGGGGCAGATACGCAGTATTTT	CASSFVGADTQYF
-	TRBV28	-	TRBJ2-3	TGTGCCAGCAGCGCCATGCAGGGCCGCACAGATACGCAGTATTTT	CASSAMQGRTDTQYF
-	TRBV28	-	TRBJ2-7	TGTGCCAGCAGTCCCGCGAGGCCCGAGCAGTACTTC	CASSPARPEQYF
-	TRBV9	-	TRBJ2-5	TGTGCCAGCAGCGTCGAAACAGGGACTTCCCAAGAGACCCAGTACTTC	CASSVETGTSQETQYF
-	TRBV29-1	TRBD1	TRBJ1-4	TGCAGCGTTAGAGGGGGCTCCGGAGAAAAACTGTTTTTT	CSVRGGSGEKLFF
few	TRBV11-2	-	TRBJ1-4	TGTGCCAGCAGCCATGACCATGCAACTAATGAAAAACTGTTTTTT	CASSHDHATNEKLFF
-	TRBV28	-	TRBJ2-1	TGTGCCAGCAGCGAGGGGGTGGTAAAGGTTGAGCAGTTCTTC	CASSEGVVKVEQFF
-	TRBV7-2	TRBD1	TRBJ1-1	TGTGCCAGCAGCTTAGTGGGGACAGGGGCTGCTGAAGCTTTCTTT	CASSLVGTGAAEAFF